The rows below give T cell receptor beta chains drawn from one sample of a study of blood T cell repertoires in COVID-19. The method was immunoSEQ multiplex PCR; TCRdb's version includes in-frame clones alone and lacks a portion of them. The profile shows 300,000 to 400,000 clones, over 70% of them singletons. The source material was peripheral blood. The receptors come from a woman between 50 and 59 years old with COVID-19, enrolled during active disease. CDR3s include the opening cysteine and the closing phenylalanine or tryptophan. The order of the fields is J gene, V gene, CDR3 protein.

J gene: TRBJ1-1; V gene: TRBV30; CDR3 protein: CAWIILNTEAFF
J gene: TRBJ1-2; V gene: TRBV4-1; CDR3 protein: CASSPPGGGYYGYTF
J gene: TRBJ2-7; V gene: TRBV11-3; CDR3 protein: CASSTRLGTGSEQYF
J gene: TRBJ2-5; V gene: TRBV3-1/TRBV3-2; CDR3 protein: CASSSSIEKTQYF
J gene: TRBJ1-5; V gene: TRBV7-2; CDR3 protein: CASSNRQGDQPQHF
J gene: TRBJ2-5; V gene: TRBV11-2; CDR3 protein: CASSVGGRGRETQYF
J gene: TRBJ2-6; V gene: TRBV9; CDR3 protein: CASSRGGAGANVLTF
J gene: TRBJ2-5; V gene: TRBV7-6; CDR3 protein: CASSLQGARIQETQYF
J gene: TRBJ2-7; V gene: TRBV19; CDR3 protein: CASSQDRRLYEQYF
J gene: TRBJ2-2; V gene: TRBV9; CDR3 protein: CASSERTSGILRGTGELFF
J gene: TRBJ2-5; V gene: TRBV15; CDR3 protein: CATEVGGSKQETQYF
J gene: TRBJ2-3; V gene: TRBV21-1; CDR3 protein: CASSKAPLTSGSSADTQYF
J gene: TRBJ1-3; V gene: TRBV3-1/TRBV3-2; CDR3 protein: CASSQPGPGVTIYF
J gene: TRBJ1-1; V gene: TRBV9; CDR3 protein: CASSVTRVGNTEAFF
J gene: TRBJ1-1; V gene: TRBV5-5; CDR3 protein: CASSSSGENTEAFF
J gene: TRBJ2-4; V gene: TRBV11-2; CDR3 protein: CASSLGPSWTTPRLKYF
J gene: TRBJ2-4; V gene: TRBV2; CDR3 protein: CASKSPGLADLAKNIQYF
J gene: TRBJ1-5; V gene: TRBV2; CDR3 protein: CASSKQGIGNQPQHF
J gene: TRBJ2-1; V gene: TRBV24-1; CDR3 protein: CATSDSGDRARKYNEQFF
J gene: TRBJ2-7; V gene: TRBV18; CDR3 protein: CASSPGQREQYF
J gene: TRBJ2-7; V gene: TRBV5-5; CDR3 protein: CASSLAQGVSYEQYF
J gene: TRBJ1-5; V gene: TRBV15; CDR3 protein: CATSEGQGLNQPQHF
J gene: TRBJ2-2; V gene: TRBV3-1/TRBV3-2; CDR3 protein: CASSQDGGRARRTGELFF
J gene: TRBJ2-7; V gene: TRBV5-1; CDR3 protein: CASSLQGSAIFEQYF
J gene: TRBJ1-5; V gene: TRBV12-3/TRBV12-4; CDR3 protein: CASSLAGETAQHF
J gene: TRBJ1-4; V gene: TRBV30; CDR3 protein: CAWCGSNEKLFF
J gene: TRBJ2-3; V gene: TRBV19; CDR3 protein: CASCWSSGPQDTQYF
J gene: TRBJ2-3; V gene: TRBV24-1; CDR3 protein: CATSDGGLAATDTQYF
J gene: TRBJ2-5; V gene: TRBV24-1; CDR3 protein: CATSGVTSGRDLETQYF
J gene: TRBJ1-6; V gene: TRBV27; CDR3 protein: CASSYRDTYNSPLHF
J gene: TRBJ2-5; V gene: TRBV3-1/TRBV3-2; CDR3 protein: CASSPTPQGWETQYF
J gene: TRBJ2-4; V gene: TRBV2; CDR3 protein: CASSARQIAKNIQYF
J gene: TRBJ2-1; V gene: TRBV5-1; CDR3 protein: CASGMVLAGNEQFF
J gene: TRBJ1-3; V gene: TRBV13; CDR3 protein: CASRDRGRKGNTIYF
J gene: TRBJ2-1; V gene: TRBV19; CDR3 protein: CASRQGAAGEQFF
J gene: TRBJ2-1; V gene: TRBV25-1; CDR3 protein: CASSPVQGAGVYEQFF
J gene: TRBJ1-2; V gene: TRBV30; CDR3 protein: CAWMAANYGYTF
J gene: TRBJ1-1; V gene: TRBV27; CDR3 protein: CASSLSRGSGTEAFF
J gene: TRBJ2-3; V gene: TRBV5-5; CDR3 protein: CASSLSLAGGTDTQYF
J gene: TRBJ2-3; V gene: TRBV7-6; CDR3 protein: CASSLMGGLAGDTQYF
J gene: TRBJ1-1; V gene: TRBV2; CDR3 protein: CASRLSDTEAFF
J gene: TRBJ2-5; V gene: TRBV13; CDR3 protein: CASSSGQRQETQYF
J gene: TRBJ2-2; V gene: TRBV19; CDR3 protein: CASSMGDWNTGELFF
J gene: TRBJ2-7; V gene: TRBV5-1; CDR3 protein: CASTQEGPYEQYF
J gene: TRBJ1-2; V gene: TRBV6-5; CDR3 protein: CASSTSTGGGYGYTF
J gene: TRBJ2-7; V gene: TRBV29-1; CDR3 protein: CSEELAEHYEQYF
J gene: TRBJ1-2; V gene: TRBV19; CDR3 protein: CASMRSGTGDNGYTF
J gene: TRBJ2-1; V gene: TRBV5-4; CDR3 protein: CASSAILGELPNEQFF
J gene: TRBJ1-6; V gene: TRBV30; CDR3 protein: CAWSRRGSSYNSPLHF
J gene: TRBJ2-7; V gene: TRBV3-1/TRBV3-2; CDR3 protein: CASSPGLAGPGATYEQYF
J gene: TRBJ1-3; V gene: TRBV10-3; CDR3 protein: CAISEPSRTEHTIYF
J gene: TRBJ2-1; V gene: TRBV29-1; CDR3 protein: CSVDQGGSYNEQFF
J gene: TRBJ2-7; V gene: TRBV27; CDR3 protein: CASSLQGSEQYF
J gene: TRBJ2-3; V gene: TRBV7-8; CDR3 protein: CASSLGRSGRASTDTQYF
J gene: TRBJ1-2; V gene: TRBV2; CDR3 protein: CASSEGTGLGGYTF
J gene: TRBJ1-1; V gene: TRBV30; CDR3 protein: CAWARRPPGEAFF
J gene: TRBJ2-1; V gene: TRBV3-1/TRBV3-2; CDR3 protein: CASSRSGWSGQFF
J gene: TRBJ2-7; V gene: TRBV19; CDR3 protein: CASSIKASKHEQYF